This T cell receptor (beta chain) was sequenced for a study of monozygotic twins with inflammatory bowel disease. Study-level points and caveats: Patient repertoire variability may have increased through differing immunosuppressive treatments. IBD patients displayed reduced TCRbeta diversity (inverse Simpson) when set against healthy co-twins. The sharing of clonotypes with others was lower in IBD patients than in healthy twins, especially with disease activity.

In the case of this clonotype: Its antigen is not identified.

Each TCR library used 3500 ng of total RNA. TCRdb re-analyzed the 5' RACE reads; it lists each CDR3 protein once, without DNA. This repertoire comprises 140,000 to 150,000 distinct CDR3 sequences; its ten largest clones make up 1% to 1.5%. Looked up from germline, CDR1 is ENHRY and CDR2 is SYGVKD. The CDR3 length is 13 residues. The receptor was derived from a human donor with ulcerative colitis or Crohn's disease, or a healthy co-twin of an affected twin (not recorded which). Sequencing input: blood. V and J are TRBV10-3 and TRBJ1-1; the TCRdb D gene call, TRBD1, has no DNA to confirm it. The CDR3 sequence is CAISKTGEGEAFF.